This record concerns one T cell receptor (beta chain) sequence. Its matching antigen is unknown. The germline gene is not matched at one end of the junction; a read error may be the cause. These data originate in a study of molecular identifiers for immune sequencing clone quantification. The study, taken as a whole, reports: In naive cells, under 1% of molecules belonged to clones above 20 RNA copies, against over 97% in effector cells.

The CDR3 is made up of 15 amino acids. Germline V gene sequence: CDR1 LNHDA, CDR2 SQIVND (reference sequence). The authors gated naive CD8 T cells as CD8+CD4-CCR7+CD45RA+ for sorting. MiXCR was run by TCRdb on the PCR reads, yielding one entry per CDR3 protein. The data hold hundreds of thousands of distinct CDR3 sequences, with roughly 23% observed a single time. Sequences were obtained from naive CD8+ T cells from blood, with Jurkat cell RNA spiked in. Subset denoted: FACS-sorted CD8+CD4-CCR7+CD45RA+ naive T cells. The J gene is TRBJ1-1, the V gene TRBV19; D is possibly TRBD1 (6 bases). The clonotype comes from a human donor in good health. Some libraries in this study had Jurkat cell RNA spiked in. The CDR3 DNA reads TGTGCCAGTAGTATAGTAGAAGGGAGGGACACTGAACCTTTCTTT. This translates into CASSIVEGRDTEPFF.